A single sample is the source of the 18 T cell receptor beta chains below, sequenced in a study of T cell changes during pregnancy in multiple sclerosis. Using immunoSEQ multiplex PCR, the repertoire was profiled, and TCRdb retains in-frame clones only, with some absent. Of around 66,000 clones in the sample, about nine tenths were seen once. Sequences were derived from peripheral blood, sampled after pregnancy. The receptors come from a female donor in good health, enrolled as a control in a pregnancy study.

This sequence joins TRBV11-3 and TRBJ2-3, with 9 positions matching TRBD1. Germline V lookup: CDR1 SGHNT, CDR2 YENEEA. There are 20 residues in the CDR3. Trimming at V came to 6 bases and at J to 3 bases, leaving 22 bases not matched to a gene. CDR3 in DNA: TGTGCCAGCAGTTTACGATGGGGACAGGGTGGGGAACCCTATACAGATACGCAGTATTTT. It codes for CASSLRWGQGGEPYTDTQYF.

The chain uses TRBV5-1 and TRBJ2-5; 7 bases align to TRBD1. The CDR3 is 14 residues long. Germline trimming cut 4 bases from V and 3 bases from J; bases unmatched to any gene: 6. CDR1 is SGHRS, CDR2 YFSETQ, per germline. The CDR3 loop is CASSLRTGKETQYF. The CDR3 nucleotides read TGCGCCAGCAGCCTACGGACAGGAAAAGAGACCCAGTACTTC.

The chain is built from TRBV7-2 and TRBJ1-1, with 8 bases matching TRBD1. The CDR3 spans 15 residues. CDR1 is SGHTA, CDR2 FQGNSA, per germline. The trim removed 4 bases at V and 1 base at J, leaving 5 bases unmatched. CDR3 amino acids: CASSWKGQENTEAFF. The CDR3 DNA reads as TGTGCCAGCAGCTGGAAGGGACAGGAGAACACTGAAGCTTTCTTT.

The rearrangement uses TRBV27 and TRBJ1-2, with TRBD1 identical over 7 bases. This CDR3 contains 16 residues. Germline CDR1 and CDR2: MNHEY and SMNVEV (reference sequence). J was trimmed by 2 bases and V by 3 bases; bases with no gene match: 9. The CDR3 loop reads CASSFSGQALNYGYTF. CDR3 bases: TGTGCCAGCAGTTTCTCTGGACAGGCCCTAAACTATGGCTACACCTTC.

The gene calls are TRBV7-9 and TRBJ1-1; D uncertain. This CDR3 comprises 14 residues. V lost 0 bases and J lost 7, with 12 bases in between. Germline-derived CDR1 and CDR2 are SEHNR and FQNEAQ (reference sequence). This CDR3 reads CASSLALGSHEAFF. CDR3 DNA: TGTGCCAGCAGCTTAGCCTTGGGCTCCCATGAAGCTTTCTTT.

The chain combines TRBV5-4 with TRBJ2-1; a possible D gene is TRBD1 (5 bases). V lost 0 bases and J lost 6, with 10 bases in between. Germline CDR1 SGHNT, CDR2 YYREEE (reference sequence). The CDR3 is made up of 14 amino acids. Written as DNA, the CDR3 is TGTGCCAGCAGCTTGGTCGACAGAGTCAATGAGCAGTTCTTC. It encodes CASSLVDRVNEQFF.

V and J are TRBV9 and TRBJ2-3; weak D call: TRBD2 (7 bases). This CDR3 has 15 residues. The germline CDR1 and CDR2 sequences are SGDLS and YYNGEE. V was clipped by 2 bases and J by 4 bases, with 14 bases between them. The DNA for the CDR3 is TGTGCCAGCAGCGTTGGGGGGGGCGGGGCAGATACGCAGTATTTT. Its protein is CASSVGGGGADTQYF.

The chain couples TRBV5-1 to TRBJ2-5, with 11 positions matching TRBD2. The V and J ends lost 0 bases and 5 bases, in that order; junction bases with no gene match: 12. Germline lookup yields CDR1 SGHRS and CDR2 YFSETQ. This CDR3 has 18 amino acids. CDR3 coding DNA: TGCGCCAGCAGCTTGGGGCCGACTAGCGGGGAAAACCGGGAGACCCAGTACTTC. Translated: CASSLGPTSGENRETQYF.

The chain's CDR3 is CASSPGTVGGYTF. CDR3 nucleotide sequence: TGTGCCAGCAGCCCTGGGACAGTAGGTGGCTACACCTTC. The chain recombines TRBV11-3 with TRBJ1-2, with TRBD1 matching over 7 bases. V dropped 5 bases and J dropped 7; count of bases not matched to a gene: 7. Germline loops: CDR1 SGHNT, CDR2 YENEEA. This CDR3 contains 13 residues.

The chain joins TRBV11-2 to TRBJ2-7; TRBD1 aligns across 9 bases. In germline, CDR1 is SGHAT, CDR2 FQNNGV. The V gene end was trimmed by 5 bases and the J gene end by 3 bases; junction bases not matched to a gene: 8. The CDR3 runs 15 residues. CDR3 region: CASSRGGGQGYEQYF. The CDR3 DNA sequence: TGTGCCAGCAGCCGGGGCGGGGGACAGGGCTACGAGCAGTACTTC.

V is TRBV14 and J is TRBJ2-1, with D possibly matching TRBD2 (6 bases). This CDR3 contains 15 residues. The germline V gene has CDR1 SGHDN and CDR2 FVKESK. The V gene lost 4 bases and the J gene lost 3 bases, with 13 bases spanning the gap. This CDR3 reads CASSPGLADYNEQFF. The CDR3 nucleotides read TGTGCCAGCAGCCCCGGGTTAGCGGACTACAATGAGCAGTTCTTC. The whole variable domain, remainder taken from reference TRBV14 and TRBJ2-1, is EAGVTQFPSHSVIEKGQTVTLRCDPISGHDNLYWYRRVMGKEIKFLLHFVKESKQDESGMPNNRFLAERTGGTYSTLKVQPAELEDSGVYFCASSPGLADYNEQFFGPGTRLTVL.

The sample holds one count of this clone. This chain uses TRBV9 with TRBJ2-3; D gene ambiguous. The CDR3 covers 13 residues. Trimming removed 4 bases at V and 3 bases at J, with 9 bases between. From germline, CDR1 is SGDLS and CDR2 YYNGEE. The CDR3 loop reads CASSSQLTDTQYF. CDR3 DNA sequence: TGTGCCAGCAGCTCCCAACTGACAGATACGCAGTATTTT. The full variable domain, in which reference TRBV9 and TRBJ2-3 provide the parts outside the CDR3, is DSGVTQTPKHLITATGQRVTLRCSPRSGDLSVYWYQQSLDQGLQFLIQYYNGEERAKGNILERFSAQQFPDLHSELNLSSLELGDSALYFCASSSQLTDTQYFGPGTRLTVL.

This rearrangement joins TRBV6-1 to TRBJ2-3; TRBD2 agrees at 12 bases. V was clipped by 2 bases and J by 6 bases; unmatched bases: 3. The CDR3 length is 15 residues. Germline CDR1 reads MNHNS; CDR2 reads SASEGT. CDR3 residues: CASSETSGGSDTQYF. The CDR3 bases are TGTGCCAGCAGTGAAACTAGCGGGGGGTCGGATACGCAGTATTTT.

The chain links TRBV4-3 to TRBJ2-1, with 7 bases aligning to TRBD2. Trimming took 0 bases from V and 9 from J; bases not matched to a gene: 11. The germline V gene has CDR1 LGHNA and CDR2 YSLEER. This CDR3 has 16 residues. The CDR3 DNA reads TGCGCCAGCAGCCAAGATCTGGGGGGGAACCCCATTGAGCAGTTCTTC. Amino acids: CASSQDLGGNPIEQFF.

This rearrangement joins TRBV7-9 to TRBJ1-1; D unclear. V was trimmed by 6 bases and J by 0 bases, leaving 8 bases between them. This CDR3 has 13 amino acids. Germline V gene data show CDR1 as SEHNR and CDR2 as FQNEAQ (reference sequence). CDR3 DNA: TGTGCCAGCAGTCGAGAAGTGAACACTGAAGCTTTCTTT. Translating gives CASSREVNTEAFF.

CDR3 sequence: CASSPPGQSEAFF. The CDR3 region has the DNA TGTGCCAGCAGCCCCCCGGGACAGTCTGAAGCTTTCTTT. The V call is TRBV6-6, the J call TRBJ1-1; 7 positions agree with TRBD1. There are 13 residues in the CDR3. The trim removed 6 bases at V and 6 bases at J, leaving 7 bases unmatched. Germline V CDR1 and CDR2: MNHNY, SVGAGI (reference sequence).

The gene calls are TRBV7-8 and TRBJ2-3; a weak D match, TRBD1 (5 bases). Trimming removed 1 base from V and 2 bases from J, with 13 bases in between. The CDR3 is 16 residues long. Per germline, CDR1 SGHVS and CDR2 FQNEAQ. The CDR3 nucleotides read TGTGCCAGCAGCTTAGTAAGGTTCAGGGCCACAGATACGCAGTATTTT. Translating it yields CASSLVRFRATDTQYF.

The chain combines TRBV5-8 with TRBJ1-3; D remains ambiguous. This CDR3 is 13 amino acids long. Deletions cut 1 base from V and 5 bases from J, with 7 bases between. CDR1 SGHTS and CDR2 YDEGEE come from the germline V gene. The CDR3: CASSLYSRNTIYF. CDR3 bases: TGTGCCAGCAGCTTGTACAGCAGAAACACCATATATTTT.